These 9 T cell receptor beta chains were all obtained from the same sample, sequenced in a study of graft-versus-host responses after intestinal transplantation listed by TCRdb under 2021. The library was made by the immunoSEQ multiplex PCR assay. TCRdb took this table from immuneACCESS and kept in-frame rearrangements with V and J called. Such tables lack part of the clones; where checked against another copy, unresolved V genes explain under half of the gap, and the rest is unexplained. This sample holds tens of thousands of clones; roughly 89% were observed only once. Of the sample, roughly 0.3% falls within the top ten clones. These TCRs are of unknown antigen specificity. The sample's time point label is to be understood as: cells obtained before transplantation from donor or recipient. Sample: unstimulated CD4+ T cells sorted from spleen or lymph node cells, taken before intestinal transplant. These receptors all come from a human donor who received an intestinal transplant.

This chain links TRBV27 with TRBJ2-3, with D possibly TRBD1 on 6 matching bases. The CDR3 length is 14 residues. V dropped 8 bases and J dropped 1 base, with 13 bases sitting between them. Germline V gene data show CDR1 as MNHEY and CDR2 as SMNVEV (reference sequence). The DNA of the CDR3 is TGTGCCAGCCGTGCCTGGGGGCGCACAGATACGCAGTATTTT. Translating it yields CASRAWGRTDTQYF.

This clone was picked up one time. The CDR3 nucleotides are TGTGCCAGCAGTGAAGGGGGGGCTAGCACAGATACGCAGTATTTT. Residues: CASSEGGASTDTQYF. This chain links TRBV2 with TRBJ2-3; D tentatively fits TRBD1 or TRBD2 (6 bases each). V dropped 1 base and J dropped 0 bases, with 8 bases sitting between them. The CDR3 covers 15 residues. Germline CDR1 SNHLY, CDR2 FYNNEI. The variable domain in full, completed from reference TRBV2 and TRBJ2-3, reads EPEVTQTPSHQVTQMGQEVILRCVPISNHLYFYWYRQILGQKVEFLVSFYNNEISEKSEIFDDQFSVERPDGSNFTLKIRSTKLEDSAMYFCASSEGGASTDTQYFGPGTRLTVL.

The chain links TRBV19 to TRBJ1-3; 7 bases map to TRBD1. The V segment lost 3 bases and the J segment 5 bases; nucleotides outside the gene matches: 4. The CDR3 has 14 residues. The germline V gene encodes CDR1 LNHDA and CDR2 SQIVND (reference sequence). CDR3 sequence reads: CASSIRDRRNTIYF. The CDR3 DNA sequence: TGTGCCAGTAGTATCCGGGACAGAAGAAACACCATATATTTT.

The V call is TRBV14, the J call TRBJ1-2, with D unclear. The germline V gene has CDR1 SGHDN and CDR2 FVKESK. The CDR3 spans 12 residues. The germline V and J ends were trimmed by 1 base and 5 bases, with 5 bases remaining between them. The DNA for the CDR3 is TGTGCCAGCAGCCAAGGGAGATATGGCTACACCTTC. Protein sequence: CASSQGRYGYTF.

This CDR3 reads CASSLRGAHTDTQYF. In nucleotides, the CDR3 is TGTGCCAGCAGCCTTAGGGGGGCCCACACAGATACGCAGTATTTT. The chain links TRBV6-1 to TRBJ2-3; tentatively, D is TRBD1 or TRBD2 (6 bases each). V lost 6 bases and J lost 2, with 15 bases in between. The V gene's germline CDR1 is MNHNS and CDR2 SASEGT. This CDR3 contains 15 residues.

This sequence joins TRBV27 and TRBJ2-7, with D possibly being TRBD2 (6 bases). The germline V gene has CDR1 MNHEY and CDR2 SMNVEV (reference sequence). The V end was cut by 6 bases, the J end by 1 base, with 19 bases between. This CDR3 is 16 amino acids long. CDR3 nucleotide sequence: TGTGCCAGCAGCTACGCCGGGACTTCCCTTTCCTACGAGCAGTACTTC. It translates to CASSYAGTSLSYEQYF.

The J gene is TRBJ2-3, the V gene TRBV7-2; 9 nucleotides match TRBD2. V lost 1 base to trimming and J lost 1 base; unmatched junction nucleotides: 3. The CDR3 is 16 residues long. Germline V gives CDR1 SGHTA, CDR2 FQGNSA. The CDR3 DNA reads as TGTGCCAGCAGCTTAGTAGCGGGAGCGGGCACAGATACGCAGTATTTT. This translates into CASSLVAGAGTDTQYF.

The chain's CDR3 is CASSLKVNTEAFF. CDR3 sequence (DNA): TGTGCCAGCAGCTTAAAGGTGAACACTGAAGCTTTCTTT. The chain links TRBV7-8 to TRBJ1-1; D gene unclear. The V and J ends lost 2 bases and 0 bases respectively, with 4 bases between them. Germline V gives CDR1 SGHVS, CDR2 FQNEAQ. CDR3 length equals 13 residues.

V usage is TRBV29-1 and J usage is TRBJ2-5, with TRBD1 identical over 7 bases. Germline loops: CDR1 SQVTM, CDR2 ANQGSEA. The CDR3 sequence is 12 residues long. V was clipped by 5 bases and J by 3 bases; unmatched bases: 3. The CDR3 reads CSVSQGEETQYF. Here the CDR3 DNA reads TGCAGCGTTTCCCAGGGGGAAGAGACCCAGTACTTC.